This TCR beta chain was profiled in a study of T cell responses to AZD1222 COVID-19 vaccine. The protocol was immunoSEQ multiplex PCR, while the TCRdb copy is restricted to in-frame clones and leaves out a portion. The sample records 95,000 to 100,000 clones, less than 85% being singletons. For this clone: Its antigen is not known.

Findings of the study overall: Targeting of unmutated variant regions was reportedly seen in nearly half of spike-specific TCRs. Baseline seropositivity occurred in only a handful of AZD1222 recipients. All repertoire sampling was performed exclusively after the peak T cell response. Mostly white British, mostly female donors; authors suggested clonal diversity may be underestimated.

The germline V gene encodes CDR1 SGHRS and CDR2 YFSETQ. V lost 0 bases and J lost 4, with 13 bases in between. This CDR3 is 16 amino acids long. The TCR originated in an adult who received the AZD1222 COVID-19 vaccine. The gene calls are TRBV5-1 and TRBJ2-2; D gene uncertain. The sample here was peripheral blood, taken 28 days after the second AZD1222 dose. The CDR3 reads CASSLGRIPLTGELFF. The CDR3, as DNA: TGCGCCAGCAGCTTGGGAAGGATACCGCTCACCGGGGAGCTGTTTTTT.